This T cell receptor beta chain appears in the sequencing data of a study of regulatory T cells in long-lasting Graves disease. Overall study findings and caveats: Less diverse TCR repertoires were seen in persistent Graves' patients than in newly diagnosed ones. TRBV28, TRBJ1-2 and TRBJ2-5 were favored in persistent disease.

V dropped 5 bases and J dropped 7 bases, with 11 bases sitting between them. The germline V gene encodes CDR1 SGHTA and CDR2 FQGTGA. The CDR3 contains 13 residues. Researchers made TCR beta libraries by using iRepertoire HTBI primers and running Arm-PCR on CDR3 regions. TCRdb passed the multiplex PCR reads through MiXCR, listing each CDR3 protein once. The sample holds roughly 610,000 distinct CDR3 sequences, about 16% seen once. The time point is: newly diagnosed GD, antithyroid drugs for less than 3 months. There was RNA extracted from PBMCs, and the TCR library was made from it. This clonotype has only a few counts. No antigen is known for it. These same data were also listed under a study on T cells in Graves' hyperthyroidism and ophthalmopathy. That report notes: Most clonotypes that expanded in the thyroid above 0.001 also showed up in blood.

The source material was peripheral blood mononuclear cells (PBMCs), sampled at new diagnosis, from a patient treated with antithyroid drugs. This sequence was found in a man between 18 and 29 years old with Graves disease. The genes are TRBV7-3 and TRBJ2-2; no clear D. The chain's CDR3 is CASSDINGGELFF. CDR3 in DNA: TGTGCCAGCAGCGATATCAACGGCGGGGAGCTGTTTTTT.